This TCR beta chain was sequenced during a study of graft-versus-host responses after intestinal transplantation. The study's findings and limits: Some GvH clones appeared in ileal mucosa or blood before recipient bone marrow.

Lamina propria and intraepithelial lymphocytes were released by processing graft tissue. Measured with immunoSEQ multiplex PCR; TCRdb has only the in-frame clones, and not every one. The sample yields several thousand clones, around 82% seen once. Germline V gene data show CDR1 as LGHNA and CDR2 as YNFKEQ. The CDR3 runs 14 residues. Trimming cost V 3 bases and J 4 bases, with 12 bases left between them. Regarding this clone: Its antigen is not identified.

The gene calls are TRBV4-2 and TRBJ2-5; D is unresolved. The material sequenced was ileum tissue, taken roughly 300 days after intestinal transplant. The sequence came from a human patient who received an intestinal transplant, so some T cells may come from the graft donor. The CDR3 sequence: CASSHPQKLETQYF. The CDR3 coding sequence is TGTGCCAGCAGCCACCCACAGAAGCTAGAGACCCAGTACTTC.